The 32 T cell receptor beta chains in this list originate from one sample, sequenced in a study of blood T cell repertoires in COVID-19. Sequenced by immunoSEQ multiplex PCR; TCRdb stores in-frame clones only, minus some. The sample has around 380,000 clones, around 84% seen once. Specimen: peripheral blood. Receptors originate from a human donor with acute or convalescent COVID-19. The donor label of this sample is uncertain.

The rearrangement joins TRBV6-6 to TRBJ1-6; D not certain. CDR3 length: 15 residues. CDR1 and CDR2 from the germline V gene are MNHNY and SVGAGI (reference sequence). V shed 2 bases and J shed 9 bases, with 14 bases lying between them. The CDR3 DNA reads TGTGCCAGCAGTTACGGCTTTTGGCCGGGTTCACCCCTCCACTTT. As protein: CASSYGFWPGSPLHF.

CDR3: CASSRAGRNPGEKLFF. CDR3 coding DNA: TGTGCCAGCAGCCGAGCGGGCAGGAATCCGGGGGAAAAACTGTTTTTT. The chain has TRBV11-2 and TRBJ1-4; the D is unclear. V was cut by 5 bases and J by 8 bases, with 21 bases left in between. The length of the CDR3 is 16 residues. Looked up from germline, CDR1 is SGHAT and CDR2 is FQNNGV.

On this clone itself: The sample contains more than one DNA sequence encoding this CDR3. The J gene is TRBJ2-7, the V gene TRBV6-5; 10 positions match TRBD1. V trimming: 5 bases; J trimming: 3 bases; junction bases outside the gene matches: 4. Germline CDR1 and CDR2: MNHEY and SVGAGI. CDR3 length: 14 residues. The CDR3 reads CASSQTGGSYEQYF. Written as DNA, the CDR3 is TGTGCCAGCAGTCAGACAGGGGGCAGCTACGAGCAGTACTTC.

The chain employs TRBV5-1 and TRBJ1-5; a weak D match, TRBD1 (5 bases). Per germline, CDR1 SGHRS and CDR2 YFSETQ. CDR3 length: 15 amino acids. Trimming took 0 bases from V and 7 from J, leaving 14 bases between them. CDR3 nucleotide sequence: TGCGCCAGCAGCTTGGGAGGCGTTGGGGGGCAGCCCCAGCATTTT. Residues: CASSLGGVGGQPQHF.

J is TRBJ2-5 and V is TRBV11-2, with 11 nucleotides matching TRBD2. Germline CDR1 reads SGHAT; CDR2 reads FQNNGV. The CDR3 is made up of 15 amino acids. Trimming at V came to 2 bases and at J to 5 bases, leaving 4 bases not matched to a gene. Here the CDR3 DNA reads TGTGCCAGCAGCTTATGGCTAGCGGGAGGCGAGACCCAGTACTTC. This gives the protein CASSLWLAGGETQYF.

The chain employs TRBV18 and TRBJ2-1; 7 bases fit TRBD1. The germline V gene encodes CDR1 KGHSH and CDR2 LQKENI. The CDR3 sequence is 15 residues long. V was clipped by 3 bases and J by 2 bases; unmatched bases: 4. CDR3 sequence: CASSPTGAAYNEQFF. The CDR3 bases are TGTGCCAGCTCACCTACAGGGGCTGCCTACAATGAGCAGTTCTTC. The full variable domain, with the rest looked up from reference TRBV18 and TRBJ2-1, is NAGVMQNPRHLVRRRGQEARLRCSPMKGHSHVYWYRQLPEEGLKFMVYLQKENIIDESGMPKERFSAEFPKEGPSILRIQQVVRGDSAAYFCASSPTGAAYNEQFFGPGTRLTVL.

The chain uses TRBV28 and TRBJ1-5; 8 bases align to TRBD1. Per the germline V gene, CDR1 is MDHEN and CDR2 is SYDVKM. The CDR3 covers 15 residues. The V and J ends lost 6 bases and 6 bases, in that order; junction bases with no gene match: 10. CDR3 sequence (DNA): TGTGCCAGCAGCCTCACAGGGGGGGGCTTTCAGCCCCAGCATTTT. Protein sequence: CASSLTGGGFQPQHF.

The rearrangement links TRBV30 to TRBJ1-1, with TRBD1 matching over 10 bases. The trim removed 3 bases at V and 11 bases at J, leaving 6 bases unmatched. Germline assignment: CDR1 GTSNPN and CDR2 SVGIG (reference sequence). There are 12 residues in the CDR3. In nucleotides, the CDR3 is TGTGCCTGGAGACCGGACAGGGGGAATGCTTTCTTT. Translation gives CAWRPDRGNAFF.

The J gene is TRBJ2-1, the V gene TRBV14; 12 bases agree with TRBD2. The V segment lost 5 bases and the J segment 0 bases; nucleotides outside the gene matches: 2. Germline CDR1 SGHDN, CDR2 FVKESK. This CDR3 is built from 16 residues. CDR3 amino acids: CASSSTSGSSYNEQFF. CDR3 coding DNA: TGTGCCAGCAGCTCGACTAGCGGGAGCTCCTACAATGAGCAGTTCTTC.

The genes are TRBV15 and TRBJ1-2; perhaps TRBD1 as D (6 bases). The CDR3 loop spans 13 amino acids. Trimming cost V 3 bases and J 5 bases, with 10 bases left between them. Per the germline V gene, CDR1 is LNHNV and CDR2 is YYDKDF (reference sequence). The CDR3 loop is CATSRDRFYGYTF. The CDR3 DNA sequence: TGTGCCACCAGCAGGGACAGATTTTATGGCTACACCTTC.

The chain carries TRBV30 and TRBJ2-7, with unresolved D. This CDR3 has 13 amino acids. V was shortened by 0 bases and J by 2 bases, with 8 bases between the two germline ends. The germline V gene encodes CDR1 GTSNPN and CDR2 SVGIG (reference sequence). CDR3 in DNA: TGTGCCTGGAGTGTTAGCTGGGCCTACGAGCAGTACTTC. This sequence encodes CAWSVSWAYEQYF.

The V call is TRBV5-1, the J call TRBJ2-3; 8 bases align to TRBD2. The V gene's germline CDR1 is SGHRS and CDR2 YFSETQ. The junction had 3 bases not matched to a gene; V was cut back by 0 bases and J by 0 bases. This CDR3 has 16 amino acids. CDR3 bases: TGCGCCAGCAGCTTGGGACTAGCGAGAAGCACAGATACGCAGTATTTT. It is translated as CASSLGLARSTDTQYF.

J is TRBJ2-1 and V is TRBV30; 9 positions match TRBD2. CDR1 and CDR2 from the germline V gene are GTSNPN and SVGIG (reference sequence). The junction had 7 bases not matched to a gene; V was cut back by 0 bases and J by 13 bases. This CDR3 spans 13 amino acids. CDR3 nucleotides: TGTGCCTGGAGTGTTGCGGGAGGGCAGCTCCAGTTCTTC. The encoded protein is CAWSVAGGQLQFF. Using reference TRBV30 and TRBJ2-1 for the parts outside the CDR3, the full variable domain is SQTIHQWPATLVQPVGSPLSLECTVEGTSNPNLYWYRQAAGRGLQLLFYSVGIGQISSEVPQNLSASRPQDRQFILSSKKLLLSDSGFYLCAWSVAGGQLQFFGPGTRLTVL.

J is TRBJ1-5 and V is TRBV2; weak D call: TRBD1 (5 bases). Trimming stripped 2 bases from V and 9 bases from J, with 23 bases between. This CDR3 has 17 residues. Germline CDR1 reads SNHLY; CDR2 reads FYNNEI. CDR3 residues: CASSEPRNSRVGLPQHF. Written as DNA, the CDR3 is TGTGCCAGCAGTGAACCTAGAAACAGCAGGGTTGGATTGCCCCAGCATTTT.

The rearrangement links TRBV6-1 to TRBJ2-3; 7 bases line up with TRBD2. Looked up from germline, CDR1 is MNHNS and CDR2 is SASEGT. The CDR3 spans 16 residues. The ends lost 2 bases at V and 2 bases at J; junction bases unmatched: 7. The CDR3 DNA reads as TGTGCCAGCAGTGAAACCCCGGGGGGATACACAGATACGCAGTATTTT. Amino acids: CASSETPGGYTDTQYF.

The V gene is TRBV4-2, the J gene TRBJ1-1; D is unclear. The CDR3 is made up of 16 amino acids. The germline V and J ends were trimmed by 4 bases and 0 bases, with 15 bases remaining between them. Germline CDR1 reads LGHNA; CDR2 reads YNFKEQ. The CDR3, as DNA: TGTGCCAGCAGCCGAGGAGGGCAAGGCATGAACACTGAAGCTTTCTTT. Translated: CASSRGGQGMNTEAFF.

V is TRBV27 and J is TRBJ1-5; D gene unclear. The CDR3 consists of 17 residues. Trimming left V 5 bases short and J 0 bases short, with 17 bases between. Germline CDR1 and CDR2: MNHEY and SMNVEV (reference sequence). The CDR3, as DNA: TGTGCCAGCAGTCGCGGGAAGACCGTTGATAGCAATCAGCCCCAGCATTTT. Its translation is CASSRGKTVDSNQPQHF.

This chain joins TRBV19 and TRBJ2-3, with unresolved D. The germline V gene encodes CDR1 LNHDA and CDR2 SQIVND (reference sequence). V lost 5 bases and J 3 bases, leaving 9 bases between the germline ends. The CDR3 length is 13 residues. CDR3 coding DNA: TGTGCCAGTAGTGGATTAGCAACAGATACGCAGTATTTT. The encoded protein is CASSGLATDTQYF.

This clone has only a few counts. V gene TRBV30 combines with J gene TRBJ1-1; D uncertain. CDR1 and CDR2 (germline): GTSNPN, SVGIG (reference sequence). Trimming took off 3 bases at V and 11 bases at J, with 13 bases between the two ends. This CDR3 spans 11 amino acids. The CDR3 loop reads CAWRAGWSAFF. The DNA for the CDR3 is TGTGCCTGGAGGGCAGGTTGGTCCGCTTTCTTT.

The genes are TRBV19 and TRBJ2-2, with 10 bases lining up with TRBD1. Germline trimming cut 5 bases from V and 3 bases from J; bases unmatched to any gene: 12. The germline V gene has CDR1 LNHDA and CDR2 SQIVND (reference sequence). The CDR3 has 18 residues. The CDR3: CASSPRDRGPTDTGELFF. The CDR3 DNA sequence: TGTGCCAGTAGTCCCCGGGACAGGGGACCCACGGACACCGGGGAGCTGTTTTTT.

This clone was detected once. The chain employs TRBV29-1 and TRBJ1-2; 7 positions match TRBD1. Trimming removed 4 bases from V and 4 bases from J; junction bases left unmatched: 3. The CDR3 sequence is 12 residues long. The germline gives CDR1 SQVTM, CDR2 ANQGSEA. Here the CDR3 reads CSVVTGVYGYTF. The DNA of the CDR3 is TGCAGCGTTGTAACAGGGGTCTATGGCTACACCTTC. Supplemented by reference TRBV29-1 and TRBJ1-2, the full variable domain reads SAVISQKPSRDICQRGTSLTIQCQVDSQVTMMFWYRQQPGQSLTLIATANQGSEATYESGFVIDKFPISRPNLTFSTLTVSNMSPEDSSIYLCSVVTGVYGYTFGSGTRLTVV.

This chain uses TRBV9 with TRBJ1-1; 8 nucleotides agree with TRBD1. CDR3 size: 15 residues. Unmatched junction bases numbered 6, after V lost 3 bases and J lost 2 bases. Looked up from germline, CDR1 is SGDLS and CDR2 is YYNGEE. CDR3 nucleotide sequence: TGTGCCAGCAGCGCTACCGGGACAGGAAACACTGAAGCTTTCTTT. Residues: CASSATGTGNTEAFF.

This clone was seen only a few times. V usage is TRBV12-5 and J usage is TRBJ1-1, with 7 nucleotides matching TRBD1. CDR3 length: 14 amino acids. CDR1 and CDR2 from the germline V gene are LGHNT and FRNRAP. The ends lost 7 bases at V and 5 bases at J; junction bases unmatched: 10. The CDR3 loop is CASAWTGSKTEAFF. The CDR3, as DNA: TGTGCTAGTGCCTGGACAGGCTCGAAGACTGAAGCTTTCTTT.

In this sample, this clone turned up a few times. This chain connects TRBV2 to TRBJ2-1; 8 bases fit TRBD2. V dropped 6 bases and J dropped 9; count of bases not matched to a gene: 13. Germline V gives CDR1 SNHLY, CDR2 FYNNEI. The CDR3 sequence is 15 residues long. The CDR3 DNA is TGTGCCAGCAGCCGCGGACTAGCTTTGAGTGGTGAGCAGTTCTTC. It encodes CASSRGLALSGEQFF.

The J gene is TRBJ1-1, the V gene TRBV11-2, with 7 bases fitting TRBD1. The trim removed 9 bases at V and 8 bases at J, leaving 9 bases unmatched. The CDR3 runs to 12 residues. Germline CDR1 is SGHAT and CDR2 is FQNNGV. Written as DNA, the CDR3 is TGTGCCAGTCATGCGCCGGGACAGGAAGCTTTCTTT. Its protein is CASHAPGQEAFF.

This clone was counted a few times. The chain joins TRBV27 to TRBJ1-1; 7 bases fit TRBD1. CDR3 length: 14 residues. V shed 2 bases and J 5 bases; nucleotides not matched to a gene: 5. CDR1 is MNHEY, CDR2 SMNVEV, per germline (reference sequence). CDR3 protein: CASSLRNRGTEAFF. The DNA for the CDR3 is TGTGCCAGCAGTTTAAGGAACAGGGGTACTGAAGCTTTCTTT.

This clone was detected only a few times. This rearrangement joins TRBV7-9 to TRBJ2-3; D is possibly TRBD1 (6 bases). The germline CDR1 and CDR2 sequences are SEHNR and FQNEAQ (reference sequence). With 2 bases removed from V and 9 bases from J, the gap between germline ends came to 12 bases. There are 13 residues in the CDR3. The CDR3 loop is CASSLQGRRTQYF. For the CDR3, the DNA is TGTGCCAGCAGCTTACAGGGGCGACGGACGCAGTATTTT.

This clone was detected once. The rearrangement joins TRBV5-1 to TRBJ1-1; D gene ambiguous. Germline CDR1 is SGHRS and CDR2 is YFSETQ. CDR3 length: 13 residues. Trimming removed 2 bases from V and 1 base from J, with 6 bases in between. The CDR3, as DNA: TGCGCCAGCAGCTTTTCGGGGAACACTGAAGCTTTCTTT. Its translation is CASSFSGNTEAFF.

The rearrangement uses TRBV2 and TRBJ1-2; no clear D. The CDR3 sequence is 13 residues long. The germline V gene has CDR1 SNHLY and CDR2 FYNNEI. The V end was cut by 7 bases, the J end by 5 bases, with 14 bases between. CDR3 sequence (DNA): TGTGCCAGCATTTTAATTCAAGAGTATGGCTACACCTTC. It translates to CASILIQEYGYTF. Based on the CDR3 plus reference TRBV2 and TRBJ1-2, the full variable domain is EPEVTQTPSHQVTQMGQEVILRCVPISNHLYFYWYRQILGQKVEFLVSFYNNEISEKSEIFDDQFSVERPDGSNFTLKIRSTKLEDSAMYFCASILIQEYGYTFGSGTRLTVV.

The V and J genes are TRBV5-1 and TRBJ1-2; 9 nucleotides agree with TRBD1. The CDR3 has 15 residues. V was clipped by 3 bases and J by 4 bases; unmatched bases: 7. Per the germline V gene, CDR1 is SGHRS and CDR2 is YFSETQ. DNA for the CDR3: TGCGCCAGCAGCTACCAACAGGGGGCATCCTATGGCTACACCTTC. Amino acid sequence: CASSYQQGASYGYTF.

This clone was seen only once. The V and J genes are TRBV5-4 and TRBJ1-1; no clear D. Trimming shortened V by 4 bases and J by 1 base, and 8 bases separated the two germline ends. Germline V CDR1 and CDR2: SGHNT, YYREEE (reference sequence). This CDR3 has 13 amino acids. CDR3 sequence (DNA): TGTGCCAGCAGCCACACATCGAACACTGAAGCTTTCTTT. Translation gives CASSHTSNTEAFF.

The chain has TRBV19 and TRBJ2-7; 9 bases fit TRBD1. Germline V gene data show CDR1 as LNHDA and CDR2 as SQIVND (reference sequence). V dropped 5 bases and J dropped 6; count of bases not matched to a gene: 11. The CDR3 contains 15 residues. Here the CDR3 reads CASSFLGQGNGEQYF. The CDR3, as DNA: TGTGCCAGTAGTTTCCTTGGACAGGGGAACGGCGAGCAGTACTTC.